This T cell receptor (beta chain) appears in the sequencing data of a study of PD-1 blockade in classical Hodgkin lymphoma. Study-wide findings and caveats: In CD4+ cells, TCR diversity went up significantly by C4D1, but in CD8+ cells it did not. The repertoire differences lack a defined cause, possibly disease activity or prior therapy. Relative to healthy donors, newly diagnosed patients reportedly had lower baseline TCR diversity, which was reported as lower still in relapsed/refractory patients.

Germline V gene data show CDR1 as SGHRS and CDR2 as YFSETQ. V lost 3 bases and J lost 1, with 7 bases in between. The CDR3 runs 13 residues. Points on this clone: Its target is unknown.

Using immunoSEQ multiplex PCR, the repertoire was profiled, and TCRdb retains in-frame clones only, with some absent. The table includes under 70,000 clones, over 55% detected once. In every patient, relapse followed autologous stem cell transplantation, while exposure to brentuximab vedotin differed. The sequences come from peripheral blood mononuclear cells (PBMCs), collected before the second cycle of nivolumab. The clonotype originates from a human donor with classical Hodgkin lymphoma. V is TRBV5-1 and J is TRBJ1-1; D is unresolved. CDR3 residues: CASSWNKNTEAFF. CDR3 nucleotides: TGCGCCAGCAGCTGGAACAAGAACACTGAAGCTTTCTTT.